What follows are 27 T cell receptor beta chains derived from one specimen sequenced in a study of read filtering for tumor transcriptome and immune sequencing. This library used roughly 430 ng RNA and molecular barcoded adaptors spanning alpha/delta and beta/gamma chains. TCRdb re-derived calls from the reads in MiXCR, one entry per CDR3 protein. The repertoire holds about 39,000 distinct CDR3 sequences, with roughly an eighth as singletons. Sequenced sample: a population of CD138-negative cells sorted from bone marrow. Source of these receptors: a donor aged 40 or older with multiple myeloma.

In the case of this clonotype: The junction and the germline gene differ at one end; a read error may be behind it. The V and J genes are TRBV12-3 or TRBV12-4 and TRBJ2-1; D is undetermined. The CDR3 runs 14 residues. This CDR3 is CASSSVSSYSEQFF. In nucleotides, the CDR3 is TGTGCCAGCAGTTCCGTGAGCTCCTACAGTGAGCAGTTCTTT.

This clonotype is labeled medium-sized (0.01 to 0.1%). CDR3 sequence: CAASQGLRQPQHF. In DNA form, the CDR3 reads TGTGCCGCATCACAGGGCCTCAGGCAGCCCCAGCATTTT. V is TRBV30 and J is TRBJ1-5; tentative D call: TRBD1 (6 bases). This CDR3 region has 13 residues. V dropped 8 bases and J dropped 7 bases, with 18 bases sitting between them. In germline, CDR1 is GTSNPN, CDR2 SVGIG (reference sequence).

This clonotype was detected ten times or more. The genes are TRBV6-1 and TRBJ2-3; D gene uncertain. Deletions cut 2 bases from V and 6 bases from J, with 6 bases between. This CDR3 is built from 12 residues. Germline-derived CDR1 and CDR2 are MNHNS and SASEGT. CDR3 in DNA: TGTGCCAGCAGTGAATTGGGGGATACGCAGTATTTT. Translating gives CASSELGDTQYF.

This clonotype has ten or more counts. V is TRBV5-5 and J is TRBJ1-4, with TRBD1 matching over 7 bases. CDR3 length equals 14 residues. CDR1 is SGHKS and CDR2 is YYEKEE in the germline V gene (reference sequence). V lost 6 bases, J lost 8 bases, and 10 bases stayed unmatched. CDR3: CASNPVQGGEKLFF. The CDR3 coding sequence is TGTGCCAGCAACCCCGTGCAGGGGGGGGAAAAACTGTTTTTT. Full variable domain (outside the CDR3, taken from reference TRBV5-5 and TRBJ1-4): DAGVTQSPTHLIKTRGQQVTLRCSPISGHKSVSWYQQVLGQGPQFIFQYYEKEERGRGNFPDRFSARQFPNYSSELNVNALLLGDSALYLCASNPVQGGEKLFFGSGTQLSVL.

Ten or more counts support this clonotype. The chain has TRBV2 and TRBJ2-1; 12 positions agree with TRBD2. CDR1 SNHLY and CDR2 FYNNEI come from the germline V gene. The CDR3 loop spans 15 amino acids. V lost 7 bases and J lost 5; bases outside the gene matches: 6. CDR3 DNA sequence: TGTGCCAGCACTGAGACTAGCGGGGGAAACAATGAGCAGTTCTTC. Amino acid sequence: CASTETSGGNNEQFF.

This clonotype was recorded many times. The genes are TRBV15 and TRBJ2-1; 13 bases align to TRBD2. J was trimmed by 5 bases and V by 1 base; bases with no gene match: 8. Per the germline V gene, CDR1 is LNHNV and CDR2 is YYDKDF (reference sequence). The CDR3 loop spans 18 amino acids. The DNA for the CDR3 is TGTGCCACCAGCAGAGTGACTAGCGGGGGGTCGAGACACAATGAGCAGTTCTTC. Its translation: CATSRVTSGGSRHNEQFF.

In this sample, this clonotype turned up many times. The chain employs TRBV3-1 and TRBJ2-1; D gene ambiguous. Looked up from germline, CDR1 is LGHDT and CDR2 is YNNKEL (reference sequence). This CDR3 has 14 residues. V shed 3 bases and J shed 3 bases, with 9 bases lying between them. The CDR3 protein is CASSHSKGYNEQFF. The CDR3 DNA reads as TGTGCCAGCAGCCATAGCAAGGGCTACAATGAGCAGTTCTTC.

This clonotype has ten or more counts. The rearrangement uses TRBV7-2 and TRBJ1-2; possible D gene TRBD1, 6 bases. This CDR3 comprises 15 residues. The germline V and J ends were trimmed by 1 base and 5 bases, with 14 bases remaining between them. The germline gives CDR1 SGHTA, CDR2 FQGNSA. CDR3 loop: CASSLVGGQMYGYTF. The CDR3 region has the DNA TGTGCCAGCAGCTTAGTGGGGGGGCAAATGTATGGCTACACCTTC.

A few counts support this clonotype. The CDR3 coding sequence is TGTGCCAGCAACAGGGAGCCTGGAAACACCATATATTTT. This translates into CASNREPGNTIYF. The V and J genes are TRBV28 and TRBJ1-3; D perhaps matches TRBD1 (6 bases). This CDR3 is built from 13 residues. V was shortened by 7 bases and J by 2 bases, with 9 bases between the two germline ends. Germline CDR1 reads MDHEN; CDR2 reads SYDVKM. Full variable domain (missing parts from reference TRBV28 and TRBJ1-3): DVKVTQSSRYLVKRTGEKVFLECVQDMDHENMFWYRQDPGLGLRLIYFSYDVKMKEKGDIPEGYSVSREKKERFSLILESASTNQTSMYLCASNREPGNTIYFGEGSWLTVV.

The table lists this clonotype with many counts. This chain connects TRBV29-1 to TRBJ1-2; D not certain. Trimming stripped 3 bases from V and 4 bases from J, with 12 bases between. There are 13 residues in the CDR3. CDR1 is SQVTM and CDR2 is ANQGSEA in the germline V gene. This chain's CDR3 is CSVERGLAYGYTF. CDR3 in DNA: TGCAGCGTTGAGAGAGGGCTAGCCTATGGCTACACCTTC.

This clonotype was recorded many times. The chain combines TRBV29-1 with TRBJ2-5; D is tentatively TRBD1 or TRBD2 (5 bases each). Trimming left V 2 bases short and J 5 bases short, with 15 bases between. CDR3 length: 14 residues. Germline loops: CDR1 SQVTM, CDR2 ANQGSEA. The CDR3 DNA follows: TGCAGCGTTGAACCCTCCTCGTGGGGGGAGACCCAGTACTTC. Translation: CSVEPSSWGETQYF.

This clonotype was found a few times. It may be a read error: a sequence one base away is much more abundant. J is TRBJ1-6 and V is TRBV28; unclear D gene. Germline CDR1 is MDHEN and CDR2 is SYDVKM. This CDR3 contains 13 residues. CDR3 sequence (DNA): TGTGCCAGCAGAGGGTCGGGGAATTCACCCTTCCACTTT. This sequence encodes CASRGSGNSPFHF.

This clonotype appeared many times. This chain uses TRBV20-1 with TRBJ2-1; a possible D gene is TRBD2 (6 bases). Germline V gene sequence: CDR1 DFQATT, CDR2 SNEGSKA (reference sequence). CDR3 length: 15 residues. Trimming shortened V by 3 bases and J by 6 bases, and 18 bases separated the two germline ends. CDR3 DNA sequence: TGCAGTGCTAGGCCTAGACTAGGTGGGCTCAATGAGCAGTTCTTC. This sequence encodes CSARPRLGGLNEQFF.

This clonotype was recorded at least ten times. The CDR3, as DNA: TGCGCCAGCAGCCAGAAGCGGGCTAGCGGCCTCTACGAGCAGTACTTC. Translated: CASSQKRASGLYEQYF. The chain couples TRBV4-1 to TRBJ2-7, with TRBD2 identical over 7 bases. J lost 3 bases, V lost 3 bases, and 11 bases had no gene match. Germline V CDR1 and CDR2: MGHRA, YSYEKL. The CDR3 sequence is 16 residues long.

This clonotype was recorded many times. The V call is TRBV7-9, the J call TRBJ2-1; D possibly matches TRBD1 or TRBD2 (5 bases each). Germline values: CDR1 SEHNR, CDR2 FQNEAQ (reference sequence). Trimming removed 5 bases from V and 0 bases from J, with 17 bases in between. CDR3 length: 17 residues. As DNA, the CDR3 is TGTGCCAGCAGCCCGAGAGGGGCCAGCAGCTCCTACAATGAGCAGTTCTTC. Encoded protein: CASSPRGASSSYNEQFF.

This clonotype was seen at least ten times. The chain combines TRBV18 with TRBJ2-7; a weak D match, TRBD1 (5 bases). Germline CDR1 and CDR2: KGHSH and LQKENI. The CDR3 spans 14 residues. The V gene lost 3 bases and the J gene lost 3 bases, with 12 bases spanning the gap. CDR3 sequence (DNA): TGTGCCAGCTCACCCGGAGCAGGGAACTACGAGCAGTACTTC. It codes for CASSPGAGNYEQYF.

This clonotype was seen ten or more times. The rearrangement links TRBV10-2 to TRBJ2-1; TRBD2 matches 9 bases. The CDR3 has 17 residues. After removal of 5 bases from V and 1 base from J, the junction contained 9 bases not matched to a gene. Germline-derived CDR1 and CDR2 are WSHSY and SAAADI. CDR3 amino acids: CASSKFLAGMSYNEQFF. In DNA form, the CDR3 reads TGCGCCAGCAGTAAATTCCTAGCGGGAATGTCCTACAATGAGCAGTTCTTC.

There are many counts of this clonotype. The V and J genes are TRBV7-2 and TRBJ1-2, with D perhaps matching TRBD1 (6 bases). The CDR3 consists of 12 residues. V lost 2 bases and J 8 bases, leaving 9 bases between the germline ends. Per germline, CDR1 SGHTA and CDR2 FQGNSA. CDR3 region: CASSLTGLGYTF. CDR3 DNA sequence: TGTGCCAGCAGCTTAACAGGGCTGGGCTACACCTTC. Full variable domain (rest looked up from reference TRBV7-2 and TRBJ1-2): GAGVSQSPSNKVTEKGKDVELRCDPISGHTALYWYRQSLGQGLEFLIYFQGNSAPDKSGLPSDRFSAERTGGSVSTLTIQRTQQEDSAVYLCASSLTGLGYTFGSGTRLTVV.

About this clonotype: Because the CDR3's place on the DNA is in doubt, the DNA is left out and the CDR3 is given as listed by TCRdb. CDR3 amino acids: CASSLAWGLGTDTLYF. The V gene is TRBV11-3, the J gene TRBJ2-3. Germline lookup yields CDR1 SGHNT and CDR2 YENEEA. The CDR3 has 16 amino acids, counting both end residues.

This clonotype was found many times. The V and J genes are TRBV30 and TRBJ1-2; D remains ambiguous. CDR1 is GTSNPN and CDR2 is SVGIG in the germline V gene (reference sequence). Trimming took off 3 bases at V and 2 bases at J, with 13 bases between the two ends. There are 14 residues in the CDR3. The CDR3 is CAWSDPRPNYGYTF. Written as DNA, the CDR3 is TGTGCCTGGAGCGACCCCAGGCCCAACTATGGCTACACCTTC.

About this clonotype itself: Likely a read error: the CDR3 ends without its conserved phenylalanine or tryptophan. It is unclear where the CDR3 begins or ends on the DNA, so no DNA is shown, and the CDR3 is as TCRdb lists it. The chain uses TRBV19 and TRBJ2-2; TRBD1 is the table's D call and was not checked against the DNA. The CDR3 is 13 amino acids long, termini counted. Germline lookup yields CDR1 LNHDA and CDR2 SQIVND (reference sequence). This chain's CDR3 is CASMGRATGEPFL.

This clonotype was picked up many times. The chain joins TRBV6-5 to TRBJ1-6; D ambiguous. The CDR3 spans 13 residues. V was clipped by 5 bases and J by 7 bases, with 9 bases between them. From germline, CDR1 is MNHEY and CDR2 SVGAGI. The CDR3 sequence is CASSGRGNSPLHF. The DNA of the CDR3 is TGTGCCAGCAGTGGACGGGGAAATTCACCCCTCCACTTT.

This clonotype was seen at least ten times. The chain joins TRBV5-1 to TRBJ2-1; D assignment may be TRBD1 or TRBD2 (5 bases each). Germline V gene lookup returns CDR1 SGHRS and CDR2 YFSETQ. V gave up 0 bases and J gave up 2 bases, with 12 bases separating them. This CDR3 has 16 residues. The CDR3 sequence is CASSLASEGTYNEQFF. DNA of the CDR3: TGCGCCAGCAGCTTGGCCTCCGAGGGGACCTACAATGAGCAGTTCTTC.

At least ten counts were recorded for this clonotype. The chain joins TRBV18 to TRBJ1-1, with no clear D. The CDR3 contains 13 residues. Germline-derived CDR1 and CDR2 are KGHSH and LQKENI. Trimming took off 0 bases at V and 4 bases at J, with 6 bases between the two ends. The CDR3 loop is CASSPPGLTEAFF. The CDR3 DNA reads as TGTGCCAGCTCACCACCAGGGCTCACTGAAGCTTTCTTT.

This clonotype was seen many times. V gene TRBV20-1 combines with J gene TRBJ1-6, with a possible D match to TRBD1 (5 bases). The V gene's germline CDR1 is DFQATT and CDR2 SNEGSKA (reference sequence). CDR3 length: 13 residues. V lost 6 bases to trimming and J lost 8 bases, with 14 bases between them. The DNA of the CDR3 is TGCAGTGCCGCCGTCGACAGCCATTCACCCCTCCACTTT. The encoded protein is CSAAVDSHSPLHF.

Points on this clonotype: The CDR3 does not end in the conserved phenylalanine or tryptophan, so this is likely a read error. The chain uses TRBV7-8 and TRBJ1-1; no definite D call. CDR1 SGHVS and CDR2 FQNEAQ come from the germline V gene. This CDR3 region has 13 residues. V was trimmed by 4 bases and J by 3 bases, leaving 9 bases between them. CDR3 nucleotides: TGTGCCAGCAGCTCGTCGGTGGACACTGAAGCTTTCTCT. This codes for CASSSSVDTEAFS.

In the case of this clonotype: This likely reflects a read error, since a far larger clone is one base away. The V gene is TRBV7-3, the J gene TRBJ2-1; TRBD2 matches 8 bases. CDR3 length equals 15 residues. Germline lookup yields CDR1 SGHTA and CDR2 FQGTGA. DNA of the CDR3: TGTGCTAGCAGCTTAAGCGGGAGTTTTGGCAGTGAGCAGTTCTTC. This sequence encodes CASSLSGSFGSEQFF.